The 14 T cell receptor beta chains given below trace back to one sample, sequenced in a study of cytomegalovirus exposure and HLA in healthy donors. The study ran its PCR with 60 Vbeta and 13 Jbeta primers. Measured with immunoSEQ multiplex PCR; TCRdb has only the in-frame clones, and not every one. The sample lists 150,000 or so clones; approximately 79% were seen once. Sequenced sample: PBMCs. Receptor source: a man aged 18 to 30 in good health and CMV-seropositive.

This rearrangement joins TRBV6-5 to TRBJ2-7, with D possibly TRBD2 on 6 matching bases. Germline V gene sequence: CDR1 MNHEY, CDR2 SVGAGI. The CDR3 length is 15 residues. V was pared by 6 bases and J by 0 bases, with 15 bases between. The CDR3 nucleotides read TGTGCCAGCAGCCTGACTAGTACATTCTCCTACGAGCAGTACTTC. Translating gives CASSLTSTFSYEQYF.

This clone was picked up one time. CDR3 bases: TGTGCCAGCAGTCCGAGGGTCCTAACCCGTGAAGCTTTCTTT. Translation: CASSPRVLTREAFF. The gene calls are TRBV27 and TRBJ1-1, with D unresolved. Germline CDR1 is MNHEY and CDR2 is SMNVEV (reference sequence). V lost 5 bases, J lost 7 bases, and 17 bases lay in between. The CDR3 covers 14 residues.

The table lists this clone with a few counts. This chain joins TRBV19 and TRBJ1-1, with D possibly TRBD1 on 6 matching bases. Germline loops: CDR1 LNHDA, CDR2 SQIVND (reference sequence). CDR3 length: 14 residues. Trimming stripped 5 bases from V and 6 bases from J, with 16 bases between. CDR3 coding DNA: TGTGCCAGTAGTTTCGTAACAGGGAGGGCTGAAGCTTTCTTT. Amino acids: CASSFVTGRAEAFF.

The rearrangement joins TRBV7-3 to TRBJ2-1; 9 bases are a match to TRBD1. The V and J ends lost 4 bases and 7 bases, in that order; junction bases with no gene match: 8. CDR3 length equals 15 residues. Germline V CDR1 and CDR2: SGHTA, FQGTGA. The DNA for the CDR3 is TGTGCCAGCAGCTCCACCGGGACAGGGTATAATGAGCAGTTCTTC. It codes for CASSSTGTGYNEQFF. The variable domain in full, with the rest retrieved from reference TRBV7-3 and TRBJ2-1, is GAGVSQTPSNKVTEKGKYVELRCDPISGHTALYWYRQSLGQGPEFLIYFQGTGAADDSGLPNDRFFAVRPEGSVSTLKIQRTERGDSAVYLCASSSTGTGYNEQFFGPGTRLTVL.

V and J are TRBV14 and TRBJ2-7, with a possible D match to TRBD1 (6 bases). V was trimmed by 3 bases and J by 0 bases, leaving 15 bases between them. The CDR3 length is 16 residues. Germline V gives CDR1 SGHDN, CDR2 FVKESK. The CDR3 nucleotides read TGTGCCAGCAGCCAGAGGTGGCAGGGGTACTCCTACGAGCAGTACTTC. This translates into CASSQRWQGYSYEQYF.

This clone occurred once. The CDR3 is CASSYSKQNTEAFF. The CDR3 DNA reads as TGTGCCAGCAGTTACTCGAAACAGAACACTGAAGCTTTCTTT. The chain combines TRBV6-5 with TRBJ1-1; D is ambiguous. The CDR3 length is 14 residues. V was trimmed by 0 bases and J by 1 base, leaving 6 bases between them. Looked up from germline, CDR1 is MNHEY and CDR2 is SVGAGI.

The chain recombines TRBV19 with TRBJ1-1; possible D gene TRBD1, 6 bases. In germline, CDR1 is LNHDA, CDR2 SQIVND (reference sequence). This CDR3 is 14 amino acids long. With 5 bases removed from V and 1 base from J, the gap between germline ends came to 11 bases. CDR3 amino acids: CASSPQTGNTEAFF. DNA for the CDR3: TGTGCCAGTAGTCCCCAGACAGGGAACACTGAAGCTTTCTTT.

This clone appeared a few times. The rearrangement links TRBV6-1 to TRBJ1-6, with TRBD1 identical over 9 bases. The junction had 7 bases not matched to a gene; V was cut back by 8 bases and J by 5 bases. Per the germline V gene, CDR1 is MNHNS and CDR2 is SASEGT. This CDR3 has 15 amino acids. CDR3 sequence: CASPKGTGNNSPLHF. For the CDR3, the DNA is TGTGCCAGCCCCAAGGGGACAGGGAATAATTCACCCCTCCACTTT.

This sequence joins TRBV19 and TRBJ1-1; D unresolved. V lost 2 bases and J 1 base, leaving 8 bases between the germline ends. This CDR3 spans 14 amino acids. The germline gives CDR1 LNHDA, CDR2 SQIVND (reference sequence). The CDR3 nucleotides read TGTGCCAGTAGTATAACATCACGGAACACTGAAGCTTTCTTT. Translation gives CASSITSRNTEAFF.

The rearrangement joins TRBV11-3 to TRBJ2-7, with a possible D match to TRBD1 (5 bases). The CDR3 has 14 amino acids. Between the trimmed V and J ends, which lost 5 bases and 6 bases, there was a span of 17 bases. Germline V gene lookup returns CDR1 SGHNT and CDR2 YENEEA. The chain's CDR3 is CASSHTGHSPEQYF. The CDR3 DNA is TGTGCCAGCAGCCACACAGGACACAGCCCCGAGCAGTACTTC.

The J gene is TRBJ2-1, the V gene TRBV28; 8 bases are shared with TRBD2. This CDR3 comprises 15 residues. Germline trimming cut 3 bases from V and 2 bases from J; bases unmatched to any gene: 3. Germline V gene data show CDR1 as MDHEN and CDR2 as SYDVKM. The CDR3 protein is CASSFFGGAYNEQFF. The CDR3 nucleotides are TGTGCCAGCAGTTTCTTCGGGGGGGCCTACAATGAGCAGTTCTTC.

This clone was recorded once. V is TRBV6-5 and J is TRBJ2-3; perhaps TRBD2 as D (7 bases). This CDR3 region has 15 residues. Germline values: CDR1 MNHEY, CDR2 SVGAGI. The ends were cut back, 7 bases at V and 0 bases at J, with 14 bases in the middle. The CDR3 protein is CASTYRGASTDTQYF. CDR3 sequence (DNA): TGTGCCAGCACCTATCGGGGGGCGAGCACAGATACGCAGTATTTT.

A few counts support this clone. This chain connects TRBV30 to TRBJ2-4; 9 bases are a match to TRBD2. The CDR3 has 13 residues. Germline V CDR1 and CDR2: GTSNPN, SVGIG (reference sequence). J was trimmed by 7 bases and V by 0 bases; bases with no gene match: 1. The CDR3 DNA reads as TGTGCCTGGAGTGTAAGCGGGAGGAACATTCAGTACTTC. It codes for CAWSVSGRNIQYF.

Comment on this clone: This CDR3 is also generated by other DNA sequences in the sample. The chain couples TRBV7-2 to TRBJ2-3, with D unresolved. This CDR3 is 12 amino acids long. The ends were cut back, 4 bases at V and 0 bases at J, with 2 bases in the middle. Germline V gene sequence: CDR1 SGHTA, CDR2 FQGNSA. CDR3 sequence reads: CASSSSTDTQYF. CDR3 nucleotide sequence: TGTGCCAGCAGCTCTAGCACAGATACGCAGTATTTT.